In its sample, the clone carrying this TCR beta chain was seen many times. This record comes from a study of Graves' ophthalmopathy and Graves' hyperthyroidism. Amplified material comprised TCR beta CDR3 regions derived from RNA transcripts. HTBI primers were used in a first-round RT-PCR, which preceded a second-round multiplex PCR. TCRdb re-derived calls from the multiplex PCR reads in MiXCR, one entry per CDR3 protein. The table shows 580,000 or so distinct CDR3 sequences, with roughly 39% occurring only once. CDR1 and CDR2 from the germline V gene are MNHNS and SASEGT. V was clipped by 8 bases and J by 7 bases; unmatched bases: 9. CDR3 length: 13 residues.

This TCR came from an adult man with Graves' hyperthyroidism. The sequenced sample consisted of peripheral blood or thyroid tissue (not recorded which). The rearrangement links TRBV6-1 to TRBJ2-5; 8 bases are a match to TRBD1. CDR3 amino acids: CASFPGGIVTQYF. In DNA form, the CDR3 reads TGTGCCAGCTTCCCAGGGGGCATTGTGACCCAGTACTTC.